Listed below are T cell receptor beta chains from one sample, sequenced in a study of blood T cell repertoires in COVID-19. Data came from immunoSEQ multiplex PCR; TCRdb stores just in-frame clones and leaves some out. The data show a few hundred thousand clones, around 89% seen once. Input material: peripheral blood. These receptors all come from a man aged 60 to 75 who had recovered from COVID-19. Both conserved end residues are part of each CDR3. A D gene is named only where the DNA matches it firmly.

J: TRBJ1-6; D: -; V: TRBV12-3/TRBV12-4; CDR3: CASSLHYNSPLHF
J: TRBJ1-1; D: -; V: TRBV3-1/TRBV3-2; CDR3: CASSFPRAGITEAFF
J: TRBJ1-3; D: TRBD1; V: TRBV5-5; CDR3: CASSLSSRGSSGNTIYF
J: TRBJ2-5; D: TRBD1; V: TRBV3-1/TRBV3-2; CDR3: CASSRDRIQETQYF
J: TRBJ1-1; D: -; V: TRBV6-5; CDR3: CASSHPPGEAFF
J: TRBJ1-4; D: TRBD1; V: TRBV5-4; CDR3: CASSRDRGSEKLFF
J: TRBJ1-1; D: -; V: TRBV7-9; CDR3: CASSLVAGNTEAFF
J: TRBJ1-2; D: -; V: TRBV6-2/TRBV6-3; CDR3: CASSHDSRGYTF
J: TRBJ1-1; D: -; V: TRBV11-2; CDR3: CASSPGRGGAFF
J: TRBJ2-1; D: TRBD2; V: TRBV7-8; CDR3: CASSLGPLSGGAHEQFF
J: TRBJ2-7; D: -; V: TRBV6-5; CDR3: CASLGVQNYEQYF
J: TRBJ1-2; D: TRBD1; V: TRBV29-1; CDR3: CSVEGRQGVHGYTF
J: TRBJ2-3; D: -; V: TRBV7-3; CDR3: CASSSRQEDTQYF
J: TRBJ2-7; D: TRBD1; V: TRBV19; CDR3: CASSSTGTGPSRRYEQYF
J: TRBJ1-5; D: -; V: TRBV4-2; CDR3: CASSQGAEQSPQHF
J: TRBJ1-4; D: TRBD1; V: TRBV7-9; CDR3: CASSLTGGQEKLFF
J: TRBJ1-6; D: -; V: TRBV10-3; CDR3: CAIMGGARNSPLHF
J: TRBJ2-7; D: TRBD2; V: TRBV7-8; CDR3: CASSLATGTTRYEQYF
J: TRBJ1-2; D: -; V: TRBV6-5; CDR3: CASSFSSAKDYGYTF
J: TRBJ1-2; D: TRBD1; V: TRBV4-2; CDR3: CASSHQGQLNYGYTF
J: TRBJ1-5; D: -; V: TRBV6-5; CDR3: CASSYDPGGNQPQHF
J: TRBJ2-7; D: -; V: TRBV28; CDR3: CASSLIPTGEQYF
J: TRBJ2-5; D: -; V: TRBV7-7; CDR3: CASSPKDRHQTTQYF
J: TRBJ2-1; D: TRBD1; V: TRBV27; CDR3: CASSLGYSGTGINEQFF
J: TRBJ2-7; D: TRBD2; V: TRBV5-4; CDR3: CASRTGTSGGFYEQYF
J: TRBJ2-5; D: -; V: TRBV7-9; CDR3: CASSLGAGQRETQYF
J: TRBJ1-5; D: TRBD1; V: TRBV30; CDR3: CAWSVLAGGHSNQPQHF